The 32 T cell receptor beta chains listed next were all sequenced from one sample in a study of identical twins. From the 5' RACE reads, TCRdb called clonotypes with MiXCR, one entry per CDR3 protein. The sample contains 200,000 to 250,000 distinct CDR3 sequences, less than 8% of which appear only once. This sample was shared with a second study, whose subject was yellow fever vaccine responses in identical twins.

The sample taken for sequencing was memory (CD45RO+) T cells sorted from blood. These receptors were obtained from a woman between 18 and 29 years old in good health.

This clonotype was observed at least ten times. The V and J genes are TRBV7-8 and TRBJ2-7, with 12 bases that match TRBD2. Trimming at V came to 4 bases and at J to 3 bases, leaving 4 bases not matched to a gene. CDR1 and CDR2 (germline): SGHVS, FQNEAQ. The CDR3 runs to 15 residues. CDR3 sequence: CASSSTSGSHYEQYF. As DNA, the CDR3 is TGTGCCAGCAGCTCGACTAGCGGGAGCCACTACGAGCAGTACTTC.

Comments on this clonotype: The junction differs from germline at one of its ends, possibly a read error. The chain employs TRBV7-2 and TRBJ2-1; perhaps TRBD1 as D (5 bases). The CDR3 extends over 15 amino acids. Looked up from germline, CDR1 is SGHTA and CDR2 is FQGNSA. CDR3 sequence (DNA): TGTGCCAGCAACTTAAGTAGGGGCGGCTACAATGAGCAGTTCTTC. It yields the protein CASNLSRGGYNEQFF.

Ten or more counts support this clonotype. J is TRBJ2-5 and V is TRBV7-2; TRBD2 matches at 7 bases. The CDR3 extends over 13 amino acids. Germline V gene sequence: CDR1 SGHTA, CDR2 FQGNSA. The junction had 8 bases not matched to a gene; V was cut back by 8 bases and J by 5 bases. The CDR3 coding sequence is TGTGCCAGCCGTAGACTAGCTACGGAGACCCAGTACTTC. Translation: CASRRLATETQYF.

The chain is built from TRBV29-1 and TRBJ2-7; 12 bases agree with TRBD2. The CDR3 is 15 amino acids. Trimming at V came to 2 bases and at J to 7 bases, leaving 9 bases not matched to a gene. The V gene's germline CDR1 is SQVTM and CDR2 ANQGSEA. The CDR3 bases are TGCAGCGTTGAAAGGCTAGCGGGAGGGCCGGGAGAGCAGTACTTC. Amino acids: CSVERLAGGPGEQYF.

V gene TRBV2 combines with J gene TRBJ2-7; 11 positions agree with TRBD1. J was trimmed by 5 bases and V by 8 bases; bases with no gene match: 5. The CDR3 is 13 residues long. Germline V gene sequence: CDR1 SNHLY, CDR2 FYNNEI. CDR3 protein: CASGWDRGDEQYF. CDR3 sequence (DNA): TGTGCCAGCGGTTGGGACAGGGGGGACGAGCAGTACTTC.

The chain employs TRBV19 and TRBJ2-7; the match to TRBD2 covers 8 bases. The V and J ends lost 0 bases and 3 bases, in that order; junction bases with no gene match: 7. This CDR3 is built from 16 residues. Per germline, CDR1 LNHDA and CDR2 SQIVND (reference sequence). This CDR3 reads CASSIEAGVEYYEQYF. The CDR3 nucleotides read TGTGCCAGTAGTATAGAAGCGGGAGTAGAGTACTACGAGCAGTACTTC.

This clonotype has more than one count but fewer than ten. The J gene is TRBJ2-1, the V gene TRBV2; D may match TRBD1 or TRBD2 (5 bases each). The CDR3 runs 14 residues. The V gene's germline CDR1 is SNHLY and CDR2 FYNNEI. V lost 7 bases to trimming and J lost 8 bases, with 18 bases between them. For the CDR3, the DNA is TGTGCCAGCACCCCCCCAGGGACCGTCGATGAGCAGTTCTTC. Translated: CASTPPGTVDEQFF. Looking up the rest from reference TRBV2 and TRBJ2-1 gives the full variable domain: EPEVTQTPSHQVTQMGQEVILRCVPISNHLYFYWYRQILGQKVEFLVSFYNNEISEKSEIFDDQFSVERPDGSNFTLKIRSTKLEDSAMYFCASTPPGTVDEQFFGPGTRLTVL.

This clonotype came up many times. The chain is built from TRBV12-3 or TRBV12-4 and TRBJ1-5; 7 bases are shared with TRBD1. Unmatched junction bases numbered 5, after V lost 6 bases and J lost 0 bases. The CDR3 runs 15 residues. For the CDR3, the DNA is TGTGCCAGCAGCCCGGGACAGCATAGCAATCAGCCCCAGCATTTT. Translating gives CASSPGQHSNQPQHF.

This clonotype was picked up a small number of times. The chain uses TRBV29-1 and TRBJ2-5; 9 positions agree with TRBD2. The CDR3 is 20 residues long. V shed 3 bases and J 1 base; nucleotides not matched to a gene: 21. CDR1 and CDR2 (germline): SQVTM, ANQGSEA. The CDR3 nucleotides are TGCAGCGTTGACCGCCCGATAGTTGATGCGGGAGGGGGCCGCCAAGAGACCCAGTACTTC. This sequence encodes CSVDRPIVDAGGGRQETQYF.

As for this clonotype: This sequence may be a read error, since a much larger clone differs from it by one base. V gene TRBV9 combines with J gene TRBJ1-1; D is ambiguous. Germline V lookup: CDR1 SGDLS, CDR2 YYNGEE. The CDR3 is made up of 13 amino acids. The CDR3 DNA follows: TGTGCCAGCAGCGTAAGGCCGAACACTGAAGTTTTCTTT. Translation: CASSVRPNTEVFF.

The chain carries TRBV7-9 and TRBJ2-7, with a tentative D call TRBD2 (6 bases). The CDR3 loop spans 16 amino acids. The germline CDR1 and CDR2 sequences are SEHNR and FQNEAQ (reference sequence). V lost 2 bases and J 0 bases, leaving 14 bases between the germline ends. The CDR3 nucleotides are TGTGCCAGCAGCTTAAGGGGCGGCGGGAACTCCTACGAGCAGTACTTC. This sequence encodes CASSLRGGGNSYEQYF.

This clonotype was seen repeatedly, ten times or more. The chain has TRBV7-2 and TRBJ1-4; D call uncertain. V lost 2 bases and J 4 bases, leaving 8 bases between the germline ends. CDR3 length: 14 residues. Germline CDR1 reads SGHTA; CDR2 reads FQGNSA. The CDR3 DNA is TGTGCCAGCAGCTTAAACAGCGGTAATGAAAAACTGTTTTTT. It is translated as CASSLNSGNEKLFF.

This clonotype was counted only a few times. This chain uses TRBV25-1 with TRBJ2-5, with TRBD1 matching over 9 bases. The CDR3 totals 16 residues. J lost 4 bases, V lost 1 base, and 7 bases had no gene match. CDR1 is MGHDK and CDR2 is SYGVNS in the germline V gene. The CDR3 DNA follows: TGTGCCAGCAGTGAATTAAGGAGACAGGGGGGAGAGACCCAGTACTTC. This codes for CASSELRRQGGETQYF.

This clonotype was seen a few times. The rearrangement uses TRBV6-2 or TRBV6-3 and TRBJ1-5; a possible D gene is TRBD1 (5 bases). V was trimmed by 0 bases and J by 3 bases, leaving 12 bases between them. Germline CDR1 MNHEY, CDR2 SVGEGT. The CDR3 is 16 residues long. The CDR3 bases are TGTGCCAGCAGTTACTCTTCAGGGTCGGTCAATCAGCCCCAGCATTTT. Residues: CASSYSSGSVNQPQHF.

This clonotype has only a few counts. This rearrangement joins TRBV5-5 to TRBJ1-5; no firm D call. V was pared by 0 bases and J by 7 bases, with 14 bases between. The germline gives CDR1 SGHKS, CDR2 YYEKEE (reference sequence). The CDR3 consists of 15 residues. The CDR3 protein is CASSLGHHLGQPQHF. CDR3 nucleotide sequence: TGTGCCAGCAGCTTGGGGCACCACCTAGGGCAGCCCCAGCATTTT.

This clonotype was counted only a few times. The gene calls are TRBV28 and TRBJ2-5; D possibly uses TRBD1 or TRBD2 (6 bases each). The CDR3 has 15 residues. Germline V lookup: CDR1 MDHEN, CDR2 SYDVKM. V was clipped by 2 bases and J by 2 bases, with 12 bases between them. The CDR3 bases are TGTGCCAGCAGTTTAGGCGGGACAATACAAGAGACCCAGTACTTC. It encodes CASSLGGTIQETQYF.

V usage is TRBV5-1 and J usage is TRBJ2-2, with a possible D match to TRBD2 (7 bases). The length of the CDR3 is 14 residues. Germline V gene sequence: CDR1 SGHRS, CDR2 YFSETQ. V was cut by 8 bases and J by 3 bases, with 14 bases left in between. CDR3 DNA sequence: TGCGCCAGTTCGGGGGGCGGTCACACCGGGGAGCTGTTTTTT. It yields the protein CASSGGGHTGELFF.

This clonotype was detected ten times or more. V is TRBV12-3 or TRBV12-4 and J is TRBJ2-2, with 9 bases fitting TRBD2. This CDR3 comprises 16 residues. Unmatched junction bases numbered 6, after V lost 2 bases and J lost 5 bases. Written as DNA, the CDR3 is TGTGCCAGCAGTTTAAAGTTGAGCGGGAGGACCGGGGAGCTGTTTTTT. It translates to CASSLKLSGRTGELFF.

The table lists this clonotype with a few counts. The chain couples TRBV6-5 to TRBJ2-7; no definite D call. Trimming shortened V by 2 bases and J by 7 bases, and 6 bases separated the two germline ends. The CDR3 has 11 amino acids. Germline CDR1 reads MNHEY; CDR2 reads SVGAGI. CDR3 region: CASSYAGEQYF. CDR3 DNA sequence: TGTGCCAGCAGTTACGCCGGGGAGCAGTACTTC.

This clonotype appeared a few times. This chain uses TRBV10-2 with TRBJ1-2, with 9 bases that match TRBD1. With V trimmed by 7 bases and J by 3 bases, 6 bases remained unmatched. CDR3 length: 14 residues. From germline, CDR1 is WSHSY and CDR2 SAAADI. CDR3 in DNA: TGCGCCAGCACCCCGGGACAGGGCTACTATGGCTACACCTTC. Amino acids: CASTPGQGYYGYTF.

The rearrangement links TRBV4-3 to TRBJ2-7; TRBD2 might be the D (6 bases). V was trimmed by 0 bases and J by 0 bases, leaving 15 bases between them. The CDR3 sequence is 17 residues long. Germline assignment: CDR1 LGHNA and CDR2 YSLEER. The CDR3 loop reads CASSQDLTSSDSYEQYF. The CDR3, as DNA: TGCGCCAGCAGCCAAGATCTTACCTCTAGCGACTCCTACGAGCAGTACTTC.

This clonotype was observed at least ten times. The CDR3 sequence: CASSFGGGRYTF. In nucleotides, the CDR3 is TGTGCCAGCAGTTTTGGGGGGGGACGCTACACCTTC. The J gene is TRBJ1-2, the V gene TRBV28, with a possible D match to TRBD1 (5 bases). CDR3 length equals 12 residues. The germline gives CDR1 MDHEN, CDR2 SYDVKM. Deletions cut 3 bases from V and 9 bases from J, with 11 bases between.

This clonotype was detected many times. The chain carries TRBV5-6 and TRBJ2-7; 9 positions agree with TRBD2. Trimming cost V 4 bases and J 3 bases; bases outside gene matches: 5. The germline V gene encodes CDR1 SGHDT and CDR2 YYEEEE. The CDR3 has 14 residues. CDR3 protein: CASSRLAEVYEQYF. The CDR3 DNA reads TGTGCCAGCAGCAGACTAGCGGAGGTCTACGAGCAGTACTTC.

This clonotype was observed at least ten times. DNA of the CDR3: TGTGCCAGCAGTGAATCGAGTACGTCGAATACGCAGTATTTT. Residues: CASSESSTSNTQYF. The chain has TRBV6-1 and TRBJ2-3; D ambiguous. Trimming left V 2 bases short and J 7 bases short, with 13 bases between. This CDR3 comprises 14 residues. Germline V gene sequence: CDR1 MNHNS, CDR2 SASEGT.

The rearrangement links TRBV5-5 to TRBJ1-1; D gene ambiguous. CDR3 size: 14 residues. V lost 1 base and J lost 5, with 12 bases in between. Germline loops: CDR1 SGHKS, CDR2 YYEKEE (reference sequence). The CDR3 region has the DNA TGTGCCAGCAGCTTGTTGAGTTGGCAGACTGAAGCTTTCTTT. This translates into CASSLLSWQTEAFF.

This clonotype was counted only a few times. The chain uses TRBV6-5 and TRBJ2-2; possibly TRBD1 for D (5 bases). Trimming cost V 2 bases and J 9 bases, with 10 bases left between them. Germline V gene lookup returns CDR1 MNHEY and CDR2 SVGAGI. This CDR3 has 13 residues. CDR3 residues: CASSYGARRELFF. DNA for the CDR3: TGTGCCAGCAGTTACGGGGCCAGAAGGGAGCTGTTTTTT.

The chain recombines TRBV18 with TRBJ2-5, with a weak D call TRBD1 (6 bases). Germline CDR1 and CDR2: KGHSH and LQKENI. CDR3 size: 13 residues. The V and J ends lost 6 bases and 1 base respectively, with 9 bases between them. The CDR3 nucleotides are TGTGCCAGCTCCGGACAGCTCCAAGAGACCCAGTACTTC. Translating it yields CASSGQLQETQYF.

The CDR3 DNA reads TGCGCCAGCAGCCAAGCTCCCAGCAGTCAACTCTATGGCTACACCTTC. Its translation is CASSQAPSSQLYGYTF. The V gene is TRBV4-3, the J gene TRBJ1-2; D call uncertain. The CDR3 extends over 16 amino acids. Germline loops: CDR1 LGHNA, CDR2 YSLEER. The ends were cut back, 1 base at V and 4 bases at J, with 16 bases in the middle.

The V and J genes are TRBV6-1 and TRBJ1-2; D possibly corresponds to TRBD1 (6 bases). V was clipped by 5 bases and J by 4 bases, with 11 bases between them. The CDR3 totals 13 residues. Germline V CDR1 and CDR2: MNHNS, SASEGT. CDR3 amino acids: CASSTGWGYGYTF. The CDR3 DNA follows: TGTGCCAGCAGTACAGGGTGGGGCTATGGCTACACCTTC.

This clonotype was detected ten times or more. This rearrangement joins TRBV6-1 to TRBJ2-2, with D possibly matching TRBD1 (6 bases). Trimming took 7 bases from V and 6 from J, leaving 12 bases between them. The CDR3 totals 13 residues. From germline, CDR1 is MNHNS and CDR2 SASEGT. In nucleotides, the CDR3 is TGTGCCAGCACCGTGGGGGCTTCCGGGGAGCTGTTTTTT. As protein: CASTVGASGELFF.

The table lists this clonotype with many counts. The genes are TRBV2 and TRBJ2-2; D is unclear. The V end was cut by 2 bases, the J end by 7 bases, with 2 bases between. There are 11 residues in the CDR3. Germline V gene lookup returns CDR1 SNHLY and CDR2 FYNNEI. CDR3 amino acids: CASSEYGELFF. CDR3 nucleotides: TGTGCCAGCAGTGAATACGGGGAGCTGTTTTTT.

This clonotype was recorded at least ten times. The chain is built from TRBV11-1 and TRBJ2-2; 8 positions agree with TRBD1. J gave up 0 bases and V 6 bases, and 9 bases lay outside the gene matches. The CDR3 runs to 17 residues. Looked up from germline, CDR1 is SGHAT and CDR2 is FQDESV (reference sequence). The CDR3 sequence is CASSSTDRVANTGELFF. For the CDR3, the DNA is TGTGCCAGCAGTTCAACGGACAGGGTGGCGAACACCGGGGAGCTGTTTTTT.